This entry concerns a single T cell receptor (beta chain). As yet, its antigen is unknown. The sample belongs to a study of cytomegalovirus exposure and HLA in healthy donors. The germline V gene has CDR1 LNHDA and CDR2 SQIVND (reference sequence). The CDR3 loop spans 17 amino acids. V lost 6 bases to trimming and J lost 3 bases; unmatched junction nucleotides: 10. Broader study findings: V- and J-gene trimming of TCR beta was linked (in a later analysis) to a missense DCLRE1C variant. A later analysis found common viral pathogens apparently linked to several of the most significant clusters. Analysis was performed later, and it showed HLA-associated TCR beta chains to be more clonally expanded than equally common others.

This PCR relied on a set of 60 Vbeta primers and 13 Jbeta primers. Using immunoSEQ multiplex PCR, the repertoire was profiled, and TCRdb retains in-frame clones only, with some absent. The sample records about 190,000 clones, 65% to 90% being singletons. The chain uses TRBV19 and TRBJ2-2; 10 nucleotides align to TRBD2. The clonotype originates from a man aged 40-49 years in good health and CMV-seropositive. Material for sequencing was PBMCs. The DNA of the CDR3 is TGTGCCAGTAGAGGAACAGGACTAGCGGCGGACACCGGGGAGCTGTTTTTT. Its protein is CASRGTGLAADTGELFF.